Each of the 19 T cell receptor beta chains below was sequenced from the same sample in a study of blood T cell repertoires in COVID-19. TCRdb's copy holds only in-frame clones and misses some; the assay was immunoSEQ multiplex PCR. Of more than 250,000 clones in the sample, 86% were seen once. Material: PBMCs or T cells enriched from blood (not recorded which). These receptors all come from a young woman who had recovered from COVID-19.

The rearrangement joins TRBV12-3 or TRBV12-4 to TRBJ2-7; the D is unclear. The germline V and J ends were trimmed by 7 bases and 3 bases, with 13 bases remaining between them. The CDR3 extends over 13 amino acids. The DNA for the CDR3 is TGTGCCAGCACCCGTGTGGCAGGCTACGAGCAGTACTTC. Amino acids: CASTRVAGYEQYF.

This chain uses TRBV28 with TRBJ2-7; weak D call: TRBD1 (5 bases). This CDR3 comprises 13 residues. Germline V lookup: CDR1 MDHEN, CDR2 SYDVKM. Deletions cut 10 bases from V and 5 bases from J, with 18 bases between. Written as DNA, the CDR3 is TGTGCCACCCTCGAGCAGGGATTTGACGAGCAGTACTTC. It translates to CATLEQGFDEQYF.

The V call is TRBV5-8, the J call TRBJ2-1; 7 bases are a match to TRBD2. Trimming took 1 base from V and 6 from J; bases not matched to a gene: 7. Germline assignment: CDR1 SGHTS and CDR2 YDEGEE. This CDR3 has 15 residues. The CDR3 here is CASSLLRGVGNEQFF. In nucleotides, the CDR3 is TGTGCCAGCAGCTTGCTCCGGGGGGTCGGCAATGAGCAGTTCTTC.

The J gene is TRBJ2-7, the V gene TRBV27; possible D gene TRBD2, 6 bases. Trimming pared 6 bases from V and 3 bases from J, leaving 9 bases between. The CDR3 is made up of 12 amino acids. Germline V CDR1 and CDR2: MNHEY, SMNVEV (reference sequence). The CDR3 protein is CASSLEGYEQYF. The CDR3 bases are TGTGCCAGCAGCCTGGAGGGCTACGAGCAGTACTTC.

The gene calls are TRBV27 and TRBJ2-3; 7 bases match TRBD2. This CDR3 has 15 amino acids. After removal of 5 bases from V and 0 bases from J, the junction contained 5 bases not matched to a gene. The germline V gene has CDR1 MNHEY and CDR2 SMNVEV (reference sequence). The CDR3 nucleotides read TGTGCCAGCAGTCCCTCTAGCGGCAGCACAGATACGCAGTATTTT. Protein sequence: CASSPSSGSTDTQYF.

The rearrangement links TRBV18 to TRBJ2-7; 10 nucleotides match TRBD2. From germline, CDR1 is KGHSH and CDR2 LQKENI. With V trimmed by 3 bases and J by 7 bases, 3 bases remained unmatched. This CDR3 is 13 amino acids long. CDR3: CASSPSGRDEQYF. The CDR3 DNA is TGTGCCAGCTCACCCAGCGGGAGGGATGAGCAGTACTTC.

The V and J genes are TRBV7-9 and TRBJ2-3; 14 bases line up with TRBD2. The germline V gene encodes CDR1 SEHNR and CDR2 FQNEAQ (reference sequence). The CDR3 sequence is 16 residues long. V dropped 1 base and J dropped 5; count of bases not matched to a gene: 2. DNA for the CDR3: TGTGCCAGCAGCTTAGGACTAGCGGGGGGGCGAGATACGCAGTATTTT. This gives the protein CASSLGLAGGRDTQYF. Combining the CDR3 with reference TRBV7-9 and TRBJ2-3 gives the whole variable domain DTGVSQNPRHKITKRGQNVTFRCDPISEHNRLYWYRQTLGQGPEFLTYFQNEAQLEKSRLLSDRFSAERPKGSFSTLEIQRTEQGDSAMYLCASSLGLAGGRDTQYFGPGTRLTVL.

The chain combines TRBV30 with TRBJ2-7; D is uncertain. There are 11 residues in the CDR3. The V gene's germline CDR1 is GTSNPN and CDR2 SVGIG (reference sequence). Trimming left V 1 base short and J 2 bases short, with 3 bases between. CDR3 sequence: CAWSATYEQYF. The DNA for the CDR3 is TGTGCCTGGAGTGCAACCTACGAGCAGTACTTC.

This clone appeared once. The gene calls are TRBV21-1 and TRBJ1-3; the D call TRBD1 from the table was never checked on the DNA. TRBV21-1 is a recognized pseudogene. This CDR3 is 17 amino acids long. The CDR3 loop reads CASTTPGRQDKGNTIYF. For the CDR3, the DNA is TGTGCCAGCACCACCCCGGGGAGACAGGATAAGGGAAACACCATATATTTT.

CDR3: CASSFGMNTEAFF. The CDR3 nucleotides are TGTGCCAGCAGTTTTGGCATGAACACTGAAGCTTTCTTT. This chain connects TRBV12-3 or TRBV12-4 to TRBJ1-1, with D unresolved. This CDR3 contains 13 residues. Trimming took off 3 bases at V and 0 bases at J, with 5 bases between the two ends.

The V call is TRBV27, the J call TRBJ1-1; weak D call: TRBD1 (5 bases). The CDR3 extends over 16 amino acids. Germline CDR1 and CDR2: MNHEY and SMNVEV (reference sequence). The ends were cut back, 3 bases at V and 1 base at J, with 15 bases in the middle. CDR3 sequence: CASSFLRWGENTEAFF. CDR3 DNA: TGTGCCAGCAGTTTCCTCCGGTGGGGGGAGAACACTGAAGCTTTCTTT.

Here the CDR3 reads CASSEGTGGRNEQFF. CDR3 bases: TGTGCCAGCAGTGAGGGGACGGGGGGGCGGAATGAGCAGTTCTTC. The rearrangement joins TRBV2 to TRBJ2-1, with 8 bases identical to TRBD2. Germline trimming cut 3 bases from V and 7 bases from J; bases unmatched to any gene: 8. Germline V gives CDR1 SNHLY, CDR2 FYNNEI. The CDR3 runs to 15 residues.

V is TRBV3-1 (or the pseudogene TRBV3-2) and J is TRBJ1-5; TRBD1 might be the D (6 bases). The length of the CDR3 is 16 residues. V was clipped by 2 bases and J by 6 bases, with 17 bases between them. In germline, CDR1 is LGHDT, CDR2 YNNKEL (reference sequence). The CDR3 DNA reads TGTGCCAGCAGCCAAAAATTTAACCAGGGGATTCAGCCCCAGCATTTT. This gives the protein CASSQKFNQGIQPQHF.

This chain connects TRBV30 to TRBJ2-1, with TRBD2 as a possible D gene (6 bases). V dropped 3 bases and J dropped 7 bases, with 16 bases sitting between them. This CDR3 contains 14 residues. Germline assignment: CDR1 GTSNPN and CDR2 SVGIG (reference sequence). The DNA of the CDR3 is TGTGCCTGGAGAGGAAGCGGGTTCTTTAATGAGCAGTTCTTC. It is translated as CAWRGSGFFNEQFF.

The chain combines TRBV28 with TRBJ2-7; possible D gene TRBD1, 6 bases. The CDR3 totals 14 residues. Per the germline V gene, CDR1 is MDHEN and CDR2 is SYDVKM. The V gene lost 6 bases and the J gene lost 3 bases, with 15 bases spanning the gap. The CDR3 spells CASRMAGVNYEQYF. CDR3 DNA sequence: TGTGCCAGCAGAATGGCAGGGGTGAACTACGAGCAGTACTTC.

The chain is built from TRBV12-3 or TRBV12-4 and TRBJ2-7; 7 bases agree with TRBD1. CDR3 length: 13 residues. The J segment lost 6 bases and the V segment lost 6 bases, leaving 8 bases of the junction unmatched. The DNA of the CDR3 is TGTGCCAGCAGCAGACAGGGCCCTCTCGAGCAGTACTTC. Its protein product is CASSRQGPLEQYF.

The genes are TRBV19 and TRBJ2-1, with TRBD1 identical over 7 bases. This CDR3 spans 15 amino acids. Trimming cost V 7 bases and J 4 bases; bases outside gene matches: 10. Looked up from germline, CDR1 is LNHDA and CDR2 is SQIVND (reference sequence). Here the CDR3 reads CASTFSGTAYNEQFF. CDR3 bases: TGTGCCAGTACCTTCTCCGGGACAGCTTACAATGAGCAGTTCTTC. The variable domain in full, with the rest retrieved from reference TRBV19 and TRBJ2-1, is DGGITQSPKYLFRKEGQNVTLSCEQNLNHDAMYWYRQDPGQGLRLIYYSQIVNDFQKGDIAEGYSVSREKKESFPLTVTSAQKNPTAFYLCASTFSGTAYNEQFFGPGTRLTVL.

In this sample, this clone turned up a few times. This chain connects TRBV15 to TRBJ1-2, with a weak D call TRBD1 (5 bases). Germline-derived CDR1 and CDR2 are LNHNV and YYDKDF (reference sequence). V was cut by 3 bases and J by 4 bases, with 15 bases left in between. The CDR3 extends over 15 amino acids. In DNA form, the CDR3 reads TGTGCCACCAGCAGTAGAAGTCAGGGATTCTATGGCTACACCTTC. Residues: CATSSRSQGFYGYTF.

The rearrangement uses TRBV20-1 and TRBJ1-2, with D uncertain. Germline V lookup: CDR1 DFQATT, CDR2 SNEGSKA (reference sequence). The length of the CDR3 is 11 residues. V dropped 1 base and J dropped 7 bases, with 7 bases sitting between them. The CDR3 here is CSARALRGYTF. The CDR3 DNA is TGCAGTGCTAGAGCCTTGCGTGGCTACACCTTC.